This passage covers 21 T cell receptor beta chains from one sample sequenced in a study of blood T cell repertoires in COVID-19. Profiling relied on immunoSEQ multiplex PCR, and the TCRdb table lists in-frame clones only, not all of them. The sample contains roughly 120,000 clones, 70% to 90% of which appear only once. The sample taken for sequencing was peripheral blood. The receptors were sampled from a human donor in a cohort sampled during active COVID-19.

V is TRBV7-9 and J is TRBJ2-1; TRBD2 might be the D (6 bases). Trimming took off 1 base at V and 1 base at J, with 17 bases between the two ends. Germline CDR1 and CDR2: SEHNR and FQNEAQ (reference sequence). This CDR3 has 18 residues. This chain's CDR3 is CASSLGSRPGVSYNEQFF. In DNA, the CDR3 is TGTGCCAGCAGCTTAGGGTCGAGGCCGGGAGTGTCCTACAATGAGCAGTTCTTC.

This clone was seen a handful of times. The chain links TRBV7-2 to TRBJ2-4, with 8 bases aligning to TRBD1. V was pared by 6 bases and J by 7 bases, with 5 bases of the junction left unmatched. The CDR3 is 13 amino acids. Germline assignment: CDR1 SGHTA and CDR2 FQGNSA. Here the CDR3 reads CASSYGQGNIQYF. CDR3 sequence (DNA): TGTGCCAGCAGTTACGGACAGGGCAACATTCAGTACTTC. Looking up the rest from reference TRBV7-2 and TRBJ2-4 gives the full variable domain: GAGVSQSPSNKVTEKGKDVELRCDPISGHTALYWYRQSLGQGLEFLIYFQGNSAPDKSGLPSDRFSAERTGGSVSTLTIQRTQQEDSAVYLCASSYGQGNIQYFGAGTRLSVL.

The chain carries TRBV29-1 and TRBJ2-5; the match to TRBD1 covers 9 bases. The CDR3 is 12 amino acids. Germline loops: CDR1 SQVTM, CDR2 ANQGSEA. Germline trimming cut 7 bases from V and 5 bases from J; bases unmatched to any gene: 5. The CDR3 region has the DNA TGCAGCGCCAGACAGGGGGGGGAGACCCAGTACTTC. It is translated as CSARQGGETQYF. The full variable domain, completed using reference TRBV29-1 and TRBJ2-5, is SAVISQKPSRDICQRGTSLTIQCQVDSQVTMMFWYRQQPGQSLTLIATANQGSEATYESGFVIDKFPISRPNLTFSTLTVSNMSPEDSSIYLCSARQGGETQYFGPGTRLLVL.

The CDR3 DNA follows: TGTGCCATCAGTAGCGGGATGGGGCAAGAGACCCAGTACTTC. Residues: CAISSGMGQETQYF. The J gene is TRBJ2-5, the V gene TRBV10-3; 7 nucleotides match TRBD2. Germline CDR1 reads ENHRY; CDR2 reads SYGVKD. The CDR3 has 14 amino acids. J gave up 2 bases and V 5 bases, and 5 bases lay outside the gene matches.

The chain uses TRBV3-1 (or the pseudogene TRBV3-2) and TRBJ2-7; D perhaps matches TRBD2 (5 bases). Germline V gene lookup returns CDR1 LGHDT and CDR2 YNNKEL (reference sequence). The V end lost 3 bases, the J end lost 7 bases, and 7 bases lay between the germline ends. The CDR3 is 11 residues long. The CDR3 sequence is CASSQSGEQYF. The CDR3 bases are TGTGCCAGCAGCCAGTCGGGGGAGCAGTACTTC.

The CDR3 DNA is TGTGCCAGCAGCCCCGACGAAGTTAGCGGGGGGACCAATGAGCAGTTCTTC. Translating it yields CASSPDEVSGGTNEQFF. The gene calls are TRBV9 and TRBJ2-1, with 10 bases fitting TRBD2. Germline V CDR1 and CDR2: SGDLS, YYNGEE. This CDR3 contains 17 residues. Losses at the gene ends were 4 bases for V and 6 bases for J; bases not matched to a gene: 13.

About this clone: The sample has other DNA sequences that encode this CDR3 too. The CDR3 is CAWSVGTGETQYF. CDR3 bases: TGTGCCTGGAGTGTCGGGACAGGAGAGACCCAGTACTTC. This chain uses TRBV30 with TRBJ2-5, with TRBD1 matching over 8 bases. Trimming cost V 0 bases and J 4 bases; bases outside gene matches: 1. Germline V CDR1 and CDR2: GTSNPN, SVGIG (reference sequence). This CDR3 comprises 13 residues.

The CDR3 loop reads CSANRLATSHQETQYF. The CDR3 region has the DNA TGCAGCGCCAACCGACTAGCGACATCCCATCAAGAGACCCAGTACTTC. The rearrangement links TRBV29-1 to TRBJ2-5, with 8 bases that match TRBD2. V was pared by 7 bases and J by 2 bases, with 15 bases of the junction left unmatched. This CDR3 comprises 16 residues. Looked up from germline, CDR1 is SQVTM and CDR2 is ANQGSEA.

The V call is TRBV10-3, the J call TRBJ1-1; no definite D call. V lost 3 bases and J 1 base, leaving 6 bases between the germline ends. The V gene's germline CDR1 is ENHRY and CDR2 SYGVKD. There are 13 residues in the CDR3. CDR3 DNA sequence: TGTGCCATCAGTGACCACGGGAACACTGAAGCTTTCTTT. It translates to CAISDHGNTEAFF.

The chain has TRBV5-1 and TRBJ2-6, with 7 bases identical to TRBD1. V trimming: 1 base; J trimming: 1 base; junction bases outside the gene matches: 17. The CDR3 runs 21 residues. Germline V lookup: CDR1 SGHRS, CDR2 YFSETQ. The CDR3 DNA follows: TGCGCCAGCAGCTTGTGGCTCCCGGGACAGCGACACTTTTCTGGGGCCAACGTCCTGACTTTC. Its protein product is CASSLWLPGQRHFSGANVLTF.

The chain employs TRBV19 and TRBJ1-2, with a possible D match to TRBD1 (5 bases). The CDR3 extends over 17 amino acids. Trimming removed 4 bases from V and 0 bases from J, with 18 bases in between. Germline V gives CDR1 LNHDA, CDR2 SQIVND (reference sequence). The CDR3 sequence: CASSKKSQGSSNYGYTF. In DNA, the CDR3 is TGTGCCAGTAGTAAAAAGTCGCAGGGATCATCTAACTATGGCTACACCTTC.

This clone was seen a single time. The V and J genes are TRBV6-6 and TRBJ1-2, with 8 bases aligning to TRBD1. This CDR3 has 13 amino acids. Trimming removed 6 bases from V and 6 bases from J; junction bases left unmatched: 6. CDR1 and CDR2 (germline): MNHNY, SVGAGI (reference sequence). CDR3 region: CASRDRERNGYTF. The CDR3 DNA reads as TGTGCCAGCAGGGACAGGGAGCGGAATGGCTACACCTTC.

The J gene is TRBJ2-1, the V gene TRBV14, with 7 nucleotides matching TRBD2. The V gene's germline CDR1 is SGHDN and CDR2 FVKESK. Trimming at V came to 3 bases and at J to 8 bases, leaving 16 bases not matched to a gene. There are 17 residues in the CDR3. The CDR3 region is CASSQGTGTHSGHEQFF. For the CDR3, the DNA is TGTGCCAGCAGCCAGGGAACCGGGACTCATAGCGGGCATGAGCAGTTCTTC.

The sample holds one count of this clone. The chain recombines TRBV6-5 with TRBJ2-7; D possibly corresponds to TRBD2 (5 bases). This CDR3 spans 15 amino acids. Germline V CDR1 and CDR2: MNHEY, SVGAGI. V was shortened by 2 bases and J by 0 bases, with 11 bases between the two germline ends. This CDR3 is CASSYAGGVSYEQYF. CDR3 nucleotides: TGTGCCAGCAGTTACGCGGGTGGGGTCTCCTACGAGCAGTACTTC.

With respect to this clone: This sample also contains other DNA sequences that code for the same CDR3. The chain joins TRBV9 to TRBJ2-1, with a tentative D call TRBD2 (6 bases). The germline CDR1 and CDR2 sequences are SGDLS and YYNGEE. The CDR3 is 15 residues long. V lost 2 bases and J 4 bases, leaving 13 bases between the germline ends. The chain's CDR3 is CASSVTGTRYNEQFF. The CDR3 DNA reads TGTGCCAGCAGCGTTACCGGGACTCGGTACAATGAGCAGTTCTTC.

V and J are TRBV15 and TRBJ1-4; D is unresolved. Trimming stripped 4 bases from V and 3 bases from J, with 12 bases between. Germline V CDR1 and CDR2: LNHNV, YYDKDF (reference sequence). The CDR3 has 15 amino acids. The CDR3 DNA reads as TGTGCCACCAGCACCGACGGAGGTTCTAATGAAAAACTGTTTTTT. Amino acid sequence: CATSTDGGSNEKLFF.

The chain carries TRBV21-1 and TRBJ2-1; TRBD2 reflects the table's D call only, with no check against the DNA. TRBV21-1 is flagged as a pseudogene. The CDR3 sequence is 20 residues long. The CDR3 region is CASSKVRRTSGRALYNEQFF. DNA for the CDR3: TGTGCCAGCAGCAAAGTCAGGAGGACTAGCGGGAGGGCACTCTACAATGAGCAGTTCTTC.

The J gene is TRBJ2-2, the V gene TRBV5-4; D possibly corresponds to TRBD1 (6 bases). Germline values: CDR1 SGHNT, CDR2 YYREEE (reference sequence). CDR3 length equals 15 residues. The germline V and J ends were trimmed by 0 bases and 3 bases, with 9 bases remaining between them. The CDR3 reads CASSLDREYTGELFF. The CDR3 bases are TGTGCCAGCAGCTTGGACAGGGAATACACCGGGGAGCTGTTTTTT. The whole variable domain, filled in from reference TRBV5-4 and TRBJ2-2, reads ETGVTQSPTHLIKTRGQQVTLRCSSQSGHNTVSWYQQALGQGPQFIFQYYREEENGRGNFPPRFSGLQFPNYSSELNVNALELDDSALYLCASSLDREYTGELFFGEGSRLTVL.

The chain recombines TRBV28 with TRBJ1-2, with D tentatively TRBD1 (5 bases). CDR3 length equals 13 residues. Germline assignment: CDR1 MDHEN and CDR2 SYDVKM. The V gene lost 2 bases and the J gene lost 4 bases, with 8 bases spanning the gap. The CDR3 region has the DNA TGTGCCAGCAGTTTAGGGGCAGGCTATGGCTACACCTTC. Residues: CASSLGAGYGYTF.

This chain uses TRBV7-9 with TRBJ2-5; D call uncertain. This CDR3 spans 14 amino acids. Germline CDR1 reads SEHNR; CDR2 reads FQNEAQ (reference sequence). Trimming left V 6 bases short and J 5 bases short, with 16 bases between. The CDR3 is CASSSAVAVETQYF. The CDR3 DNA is TGTGCCAGCAGTTCAGCCGTAGCTGTGGAGACCCAGTACTTC.

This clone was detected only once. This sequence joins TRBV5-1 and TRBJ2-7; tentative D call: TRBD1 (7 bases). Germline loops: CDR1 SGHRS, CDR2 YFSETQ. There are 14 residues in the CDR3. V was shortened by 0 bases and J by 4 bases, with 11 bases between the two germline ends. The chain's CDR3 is CASSLETGTYEQYF. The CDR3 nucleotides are TGCGCCAGCAGCTTGGAGACAGGGACTTACGAGCAGTACTTC.